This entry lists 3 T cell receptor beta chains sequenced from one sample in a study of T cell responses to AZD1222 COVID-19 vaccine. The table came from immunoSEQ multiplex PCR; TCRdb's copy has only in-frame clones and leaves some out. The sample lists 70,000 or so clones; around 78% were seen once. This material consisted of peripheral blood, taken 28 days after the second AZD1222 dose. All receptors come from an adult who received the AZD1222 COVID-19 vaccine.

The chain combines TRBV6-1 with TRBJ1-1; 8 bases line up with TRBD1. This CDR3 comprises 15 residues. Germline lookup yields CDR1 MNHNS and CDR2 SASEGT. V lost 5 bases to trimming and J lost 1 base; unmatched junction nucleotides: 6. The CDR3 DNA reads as TGTGCCAGCAGTCCCTCCGGGACAGGGAACACTGAAGCTTTCTTT. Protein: CASSPSGTGNTEAFF.

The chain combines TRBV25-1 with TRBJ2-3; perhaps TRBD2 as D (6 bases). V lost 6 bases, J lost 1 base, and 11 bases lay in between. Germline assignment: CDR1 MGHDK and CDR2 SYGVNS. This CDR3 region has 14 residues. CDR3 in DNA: TGTGCCAGCAGCCCGGGAGCCCGCACAGATACGCAGTATTTT. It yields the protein CASSPGARTDTQYF.

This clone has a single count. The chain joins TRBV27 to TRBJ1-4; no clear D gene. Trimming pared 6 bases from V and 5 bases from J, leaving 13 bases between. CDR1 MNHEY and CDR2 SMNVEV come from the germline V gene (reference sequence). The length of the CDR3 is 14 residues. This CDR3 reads CASSRGPQNEKLFF. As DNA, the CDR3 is TGTGCCAGCAGCCGTGGACCCCAAAATGAAAAACTGTTTTTT.